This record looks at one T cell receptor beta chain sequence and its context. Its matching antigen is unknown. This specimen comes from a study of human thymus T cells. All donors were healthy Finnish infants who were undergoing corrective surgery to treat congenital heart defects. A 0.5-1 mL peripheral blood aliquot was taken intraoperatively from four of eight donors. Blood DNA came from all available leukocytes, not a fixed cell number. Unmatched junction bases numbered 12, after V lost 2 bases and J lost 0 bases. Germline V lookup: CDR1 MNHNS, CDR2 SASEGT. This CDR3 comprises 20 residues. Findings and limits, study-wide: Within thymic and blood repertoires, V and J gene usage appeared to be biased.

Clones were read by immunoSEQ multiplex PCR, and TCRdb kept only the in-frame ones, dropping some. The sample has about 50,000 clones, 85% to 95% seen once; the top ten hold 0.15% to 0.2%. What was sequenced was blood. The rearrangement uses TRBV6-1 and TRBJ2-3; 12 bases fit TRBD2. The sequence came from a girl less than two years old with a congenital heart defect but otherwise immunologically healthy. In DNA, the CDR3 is TGTGCCAGCAGTGAACCGACTAGCGGGGGACCCCTTGCTAGCACAGATACGCAGTATTTT. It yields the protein CASSEPTSGGPLASTDTQYF.